This T cell receptor beta chain was identified during a study of cytomegalovirus exposure and HLA in healthy donors. Some clones are missing from TCRdb's copy, which holds only in-frame ones; the method was immunoSEQ multiplex PCR. Altogether hundreds of thousands of clones are present, 80% to 95% being singletons, with the ten largest covering approximately 3.1%. The sequence derives from a woman aged 30 to 39 in good health and CMV-seronegative. Specimen: PBMCs.

CDR3 DNA sequence: TGTGCCAGCTCCTCAGGCCCGGGGGCGAACTATGGCTACACCTTC. It specifies CASSSGPGANYGYTF. The chain uses TRBV18 and TRBJ1-2, with D possibly matching TRBD1 (6 bases). Germline V CDR1 and CDR2: KGHSH, LQKENI. CDR3 length: 15 amino acids. Trimming removed 6 bases at V and 2 bases at J, with 16 bases between.